This T cell receptor beta chain is from a study of cytotoxic CD8 clonotypes in ibrutinib-treated CLL. The CDR3 runs to 13 residues. Germline lookup yields CDR1 SSHAT and CDR2 FNYEAQ (reference sequence). Profiling relied on immunoSEQ multiplex PCR, and the TCRdb table lists in-frame clones only, not all of them. The sample has some 290,000 clones, around four fifths seen once; the top ten hold over 6.5%. A remark on this clone: The antigen remains undetermined. At one of its ends the junction is not consistent with the germline gene, which may arise from a read error.

Study conclusions and caveats: Clonality rose at ibrutinib response and fell back toward baseline at progression. Sustained-remission and progressing patients' sampling times differed. Contraction or stability on treatment characterized the public clonotypes, which were uncommon.

The chain combines TRBV7-7 with TRBJ2-7, with 8 bases that match TRBD1. The material sequenced was PBMCs, taken before ibrutinib treatment. The TCR comes from a human donor with chronic lymphocytic leukemia. The CDR3 DNA follows: TGTGCTAGCAGCCTGGACAGGGTTGGCGAGCAGTACTTC. This gives the protein CASSLDRVGEQYF.